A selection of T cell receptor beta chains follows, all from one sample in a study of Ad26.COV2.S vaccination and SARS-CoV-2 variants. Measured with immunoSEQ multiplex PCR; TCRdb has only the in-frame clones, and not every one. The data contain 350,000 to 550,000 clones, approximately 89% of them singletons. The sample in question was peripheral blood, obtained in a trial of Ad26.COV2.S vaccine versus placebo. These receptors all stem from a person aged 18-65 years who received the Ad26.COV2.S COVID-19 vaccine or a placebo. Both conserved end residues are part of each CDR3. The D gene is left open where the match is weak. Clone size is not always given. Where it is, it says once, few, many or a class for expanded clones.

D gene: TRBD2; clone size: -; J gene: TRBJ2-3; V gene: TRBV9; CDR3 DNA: TGTGCCAGCAGCGTAGCGGGACTAAGGTACGATACGCAGTATTTT; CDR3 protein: CASSVAGLRYDTQYF
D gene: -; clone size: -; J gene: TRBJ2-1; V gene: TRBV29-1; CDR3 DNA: TGCAGCGTTGTTAGGATCGTTGGCTCCTACAATGAGCAGTTCTTC; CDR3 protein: CSVVRIVGSYNEQFF
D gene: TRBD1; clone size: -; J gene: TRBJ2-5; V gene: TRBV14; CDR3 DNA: TGTGCCAGCAGCCAAGTATCATGGGACAGGGGGTATCGGGAGACCCAGTACTTC; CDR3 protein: CASSQVSWDRGYRETQYF
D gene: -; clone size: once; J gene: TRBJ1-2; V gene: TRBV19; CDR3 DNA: TGTGCCAGTAGTAATGCAGGCTTGGGGGGCTATGGCTACACCTTC; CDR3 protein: CASSNAGLGGYGYTF
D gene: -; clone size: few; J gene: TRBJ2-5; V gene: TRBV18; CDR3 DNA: TGTGCCAGCTCACCAACGCCAGTCGGGGAGACCCAGTACTTC; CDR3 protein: CASSPTPVGETQYF
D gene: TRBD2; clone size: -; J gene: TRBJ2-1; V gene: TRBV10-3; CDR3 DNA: TGTGCCATCGGCCGGACTAGCACCCGGAATGAGCAGTTCTTC; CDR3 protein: CAIGRTSTRNEQFF
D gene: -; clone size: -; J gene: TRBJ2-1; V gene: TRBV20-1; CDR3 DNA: TGCAGTGCTAGTCTCTATGAGCAGTTCTTC; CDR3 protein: CSASLYEQFF
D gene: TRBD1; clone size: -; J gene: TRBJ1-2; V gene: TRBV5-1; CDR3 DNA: TGCGCCAGCAGCCAACCAGAGACAGGGAACTATGGCTACACCTTC; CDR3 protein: CASSQPETGNYGYTF
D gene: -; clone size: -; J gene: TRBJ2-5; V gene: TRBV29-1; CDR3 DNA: TGCAGCGGAGGGAGGAGTGGTGAGACCCAGTACTTC; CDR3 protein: CSGGRSGETQYF
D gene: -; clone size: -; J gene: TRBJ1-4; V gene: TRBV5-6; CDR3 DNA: TGTGCCAGCAGCCTAACCGGTGGGGCAATCTTTTTT; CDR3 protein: CASSLTGGAIFF
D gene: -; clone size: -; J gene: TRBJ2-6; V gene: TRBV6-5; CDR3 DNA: TGTGCCAGCAGTTACTCGATAATCTCTGGGGCCAACGTCCTGACTTTC; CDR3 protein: CASSYSIISGANVLTF
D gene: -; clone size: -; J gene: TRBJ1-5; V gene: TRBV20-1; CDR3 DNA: TGCAGTGCCAGTAGTCAGCCCCAGCATTTT; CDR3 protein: CSASSQPQHF
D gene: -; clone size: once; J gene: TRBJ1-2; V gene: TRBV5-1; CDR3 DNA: TGCGCCAGCAGTTTTGACGGTAACTATGGCTACACCTTC; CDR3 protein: CASSFDGNYGYTF
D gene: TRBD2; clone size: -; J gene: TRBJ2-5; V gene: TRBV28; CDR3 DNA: TGTGCCAGCAGAGCGGGAGGAGGCATAGAAGAGACCCAGTACTTC; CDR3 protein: CASRAGGGIEETQYF
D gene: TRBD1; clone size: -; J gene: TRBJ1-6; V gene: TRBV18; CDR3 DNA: TGTGCCAGCTCACCCCAGCTCCGACCAGGGGGTTCACCCCTCCACTTT; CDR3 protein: CASSPQLRPGGSPLHF
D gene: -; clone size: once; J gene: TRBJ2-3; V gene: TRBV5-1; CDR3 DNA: TGCGCCAGCAGCTTGAACACAGATACGCAGTATTTT; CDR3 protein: CASSLNTDTQYF
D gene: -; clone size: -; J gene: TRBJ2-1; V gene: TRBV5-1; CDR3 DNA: TGCGCCAGCAGCCTCGGAACAGGAGAGTTCTTC; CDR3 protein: CASSLGTGEFF
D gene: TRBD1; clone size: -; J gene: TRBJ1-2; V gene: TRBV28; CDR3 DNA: TGTGCCAGCAGCGGAGGGGGCGTCTATGGCTACACCTTC; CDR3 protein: CASSGGGVYGYTF
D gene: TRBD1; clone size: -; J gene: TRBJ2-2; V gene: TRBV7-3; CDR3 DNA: TGTGCCAGCAGCTCGGGACAGCTTAACACCGGGGAGCTGTTTTTT; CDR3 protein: CASSSGQLNTGELFF
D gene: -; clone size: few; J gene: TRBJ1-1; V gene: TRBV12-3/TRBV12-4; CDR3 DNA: TGTGCCAGCACATCCCAGGGAGGGACTGAAGCTTTCTTT; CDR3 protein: CASTSQGGTEAFF
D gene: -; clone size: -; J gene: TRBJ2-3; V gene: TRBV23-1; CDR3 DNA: TGCGCCAGTGCTTACTGGAGGGGCTCAACAGATACGCAGTATTTT; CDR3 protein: CASAYWRGSTDTQYF
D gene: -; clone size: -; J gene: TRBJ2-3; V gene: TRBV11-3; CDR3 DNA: TGTGCCAGCAGCTCGACCTACCCTCGACTAGACACAGATACGCAGTATTTT; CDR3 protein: CASSSTYPRLDTDTQYF
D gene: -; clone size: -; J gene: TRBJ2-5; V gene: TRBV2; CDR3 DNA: TGTGCCAGCAGTCCACGTCCGGGAGAGACCCAGTACTTC; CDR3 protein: CASSPRPGETQYF
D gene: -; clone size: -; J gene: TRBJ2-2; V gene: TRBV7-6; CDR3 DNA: TGTGCCAGCAGCTGGGATGGAGGCACCGGGGAGCTGTTTTTT; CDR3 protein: CASSWDGGTGELFF
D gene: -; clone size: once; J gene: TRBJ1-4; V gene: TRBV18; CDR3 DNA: TGTGCCAGCTCACCAGCAACTAATGAAAAACTGTTTTTT; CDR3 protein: CASSPATNEKLFF
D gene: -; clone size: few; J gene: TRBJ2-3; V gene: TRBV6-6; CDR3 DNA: TGTGCCAGCAGTCGCACAGATACGCAGTATTTT; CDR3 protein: CASSRTDTQYF
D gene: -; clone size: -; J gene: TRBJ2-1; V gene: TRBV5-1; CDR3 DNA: TGCGCCAGCAGCTTTCTAGGACTCAACTCCTACAATGAGCAGTTCTTC; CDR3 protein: CASSFLGLNSYNEQFF
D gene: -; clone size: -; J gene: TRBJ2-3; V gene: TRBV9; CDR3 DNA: TGTGCCAGCAGCGTAGTGGGGGCCGATACGCAGTATTTT; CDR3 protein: CASSVVGADTQYF
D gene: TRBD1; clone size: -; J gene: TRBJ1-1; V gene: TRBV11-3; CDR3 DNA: TGTGCCAGCAGCTCTTCGACAGGGGTGACTGAAGCTTTCTTT; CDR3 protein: CASSSSTGVTEAFF
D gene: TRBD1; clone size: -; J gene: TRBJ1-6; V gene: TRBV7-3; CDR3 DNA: TGTGCCAGCAGCCCGACAGGGGGTAATTCACCCCTCCACTTT; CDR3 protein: CASSPTGGNSPLHF
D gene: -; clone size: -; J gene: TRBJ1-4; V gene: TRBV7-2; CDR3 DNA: TGTGCCAGCAGCCTTCGCTCGGGACATTCTAATGAAAAACTGTTTTTT; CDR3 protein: CASSLRSGHSNEKLFF
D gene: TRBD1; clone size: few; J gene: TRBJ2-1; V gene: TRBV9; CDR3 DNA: TGTGCCAGCAGCCGAACCGGGACAGGGGGAATAGGTGAGCAGTTCTTC; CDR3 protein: CASSRTGTGGIGEQFF
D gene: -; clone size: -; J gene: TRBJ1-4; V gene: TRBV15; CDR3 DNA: TGTGCCACCAGCAGGATGGGCGTAGGTATTAATGAAAAACTGTTTTTT; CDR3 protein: CATSRMGVGINEKLFF
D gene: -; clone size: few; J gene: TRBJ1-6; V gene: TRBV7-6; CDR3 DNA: TGTGCCAGCAGCTTAGCGGCTGGGAGTCATAATTCACCCCTCCACTTT; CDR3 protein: CASSLAAGSHNSPLHF
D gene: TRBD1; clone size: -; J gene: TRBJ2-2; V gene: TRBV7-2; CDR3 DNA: TGTGCCAGCAGCTCGGGACAGAGGACACCCGGGGAGCTGTTTTTT; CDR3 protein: CASSSGQRTPGELFF
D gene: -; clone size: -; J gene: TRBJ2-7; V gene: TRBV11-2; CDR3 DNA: TGTGCCAGCACAAAACAGGGGGGGCCCTACGAGCAGTACTTC; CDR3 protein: CASTKQGGPYEQYF
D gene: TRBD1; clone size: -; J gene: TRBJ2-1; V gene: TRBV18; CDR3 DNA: TGTGCCAGCTCGCCCGGACAGGGGGCCTACAATGAGCAGTTCTTC; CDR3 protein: CASSPGQGAYNEQFF
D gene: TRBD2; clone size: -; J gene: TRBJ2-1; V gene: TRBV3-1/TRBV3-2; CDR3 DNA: TGTGCCAGCAGCTTACAGTGGCTAGCGGGAGATGAGCAGTTCTTC; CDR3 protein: CASSLQWLAGDEQFF
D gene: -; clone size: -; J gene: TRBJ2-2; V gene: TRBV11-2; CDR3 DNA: TGTGCCAGCAGTCAATGGTGGGGCACCGGGGAGCTGTTTTTT; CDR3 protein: CASSQWWGTGELFF
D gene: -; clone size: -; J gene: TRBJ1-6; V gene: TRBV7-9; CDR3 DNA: TGTGCCAGCAGCCGATGGACTCTAAGCTCCTATAATTCACCCCTCCACTTT; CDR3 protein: CASSRWTLSSYNSPLHF
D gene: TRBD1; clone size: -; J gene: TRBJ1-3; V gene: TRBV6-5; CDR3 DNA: TGTGCCAGCAGTTCGGGACAGGGGATGAGGGCCATATATTTT; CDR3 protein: CASSSGQGMRAIYF
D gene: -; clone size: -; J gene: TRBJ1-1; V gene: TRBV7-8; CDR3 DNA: TGTGCCAGCAGCTTAGGGACGGAGAACACTGAAGCTTTCTTT; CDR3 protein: CASSLGTENTEAFF
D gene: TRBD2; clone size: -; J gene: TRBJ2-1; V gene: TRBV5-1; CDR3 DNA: TGCGCCAGCAGTCCCGCGGGAGGACCCTACAATGAGCAGTTCTTC; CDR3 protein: CASSPAGGPYNEQFF
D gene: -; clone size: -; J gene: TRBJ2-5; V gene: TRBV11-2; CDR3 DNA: TGTGCCAGCAGCTCCCGGAGGGGCGAAAGCCAGTACTTC; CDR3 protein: CASSSRRGESQYF
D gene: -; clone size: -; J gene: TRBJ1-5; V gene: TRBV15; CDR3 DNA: TGTGCCACCAGCAGAGGGAGGGCTAGCAATCAGCCCCAGCATTTT; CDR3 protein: CATSRGRASNQPQHF
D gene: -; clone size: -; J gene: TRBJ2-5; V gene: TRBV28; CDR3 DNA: TGTGCCAGCGGGGTAACAGCTCAAGAGACCCAGTACTTC; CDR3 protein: CASGVTAQETQYF
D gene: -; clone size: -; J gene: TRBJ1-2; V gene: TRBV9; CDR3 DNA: TGTGCCAGCAGCCTCCCTCCGGGGGGCTACACCTTC; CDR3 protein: CASSLPPGGYTF
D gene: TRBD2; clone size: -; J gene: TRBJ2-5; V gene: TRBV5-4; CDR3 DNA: TGTGCCAGCAGCCCGCGGCGGGGGGGGTCGGAGACCCAGTACTTC; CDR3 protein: CASSPRRGGSETQYF
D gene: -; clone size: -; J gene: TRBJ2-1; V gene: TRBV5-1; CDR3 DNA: TGCGCCAGCAGCTTTGGGGAGGCCTACAATGAGCAGTTCTTC; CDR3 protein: CASSFGEAYNEQFF